Following are 2 T cell receptor beta chains from one sample sequenced in a study of T cell repertoires in cytomegalovirus infection (dated by TCRdb to the late 2010s). The treatment or condition label, as the study defines it: in vitro stimulation with specific CMV peptide epitopes to enrich CMV-specific T cells. Instrument on record: Illumina HiSeq 1500. The public sequencing data were trimmed at Q25 with fastp and processed into clonotypes with MiXCR by TCRdb, which kept only in-frame beta chains. CDR3 protein duplicates are merged, each entry listing the most common genes and DNA. This sample has hundreds of thousands of distinct CDR3 sequences in its table, and around a third of those were observed once. Around 12% of the sample goes to the ten largest clones. No cognate antigen is known for these TCRs. The specimen was cultured CD8+ T cells from PBMCs, collected from culture after CMV antigen stimulation. The receptors here all came from a human donor in good health (CMV status not recorded). Some clones in this sample may be carry-over from other donors' samples.

This clonotype was detected ten times or more. This chain uses TRBV7-2 with TRBJ1-6; the match to TRBD1 covers 8 bases. Germline V CDR1 and CDR2: SGHTA, FQGNSA. The CDR3 loop spans 16 amino acids. After removal of 5 bases from V and 3 bases from J, the junction contained 6 bases not matched to a gene. The CDR3 coding sequence is TGTGCCAGCAGCACCACAGGGGGAGTCTATAATTCACCCCTCCACTTT. Its protein product is CASSTTGGVYNSPLHF.

The chain has TRBV10-3 and TRBJ1-5; a weak D match, TRBD1 (6 bases). This CDR3 contains 17 residues. Trimming pared 10 bases from V and 0 bases from J, leaving 22 bases between. The germline V gene encodes CDR1 ENHRY and CDR2 SYGVKD. The CDR3, as DNA: TGTGCCAGCGCACGGGCAGGGGTAGGCGATAGCAATCAGCCCCAGCATTTT. Translating gives CASARAGVGDSNQPQHF.